This T cell receptor (beta chain) stems from a study of control samples from healthy donors and cancer patients. This CDR3 is 16 amino acids long. Trimming took 4 bases from V and 0 from J, leaving 13 bases between them. CDR1 is ENHRY and CDR2 is SYGVKD in the germline V gene. Assay used: immunoSEQ multiplex PCR; TCRdb lists only in-frame clones, some missing. The data show over 65,000 clones, less than 90% seen once. This clone was counted a single time. Sequenced material: PBMCs. V and J are TRBV10-3 and TRBJ1-5; D uncertain. The clonotype comes from a woman aged 50 to 60 with colorectal cancer. The CDR3 sequence: CAISVSLSLSNQPQHF. The CDR3 DNA sequence: TGTGCCATCAGTGTGTCTCTCTCCCTTAGCAATCAGCCCCAGCATTTT.